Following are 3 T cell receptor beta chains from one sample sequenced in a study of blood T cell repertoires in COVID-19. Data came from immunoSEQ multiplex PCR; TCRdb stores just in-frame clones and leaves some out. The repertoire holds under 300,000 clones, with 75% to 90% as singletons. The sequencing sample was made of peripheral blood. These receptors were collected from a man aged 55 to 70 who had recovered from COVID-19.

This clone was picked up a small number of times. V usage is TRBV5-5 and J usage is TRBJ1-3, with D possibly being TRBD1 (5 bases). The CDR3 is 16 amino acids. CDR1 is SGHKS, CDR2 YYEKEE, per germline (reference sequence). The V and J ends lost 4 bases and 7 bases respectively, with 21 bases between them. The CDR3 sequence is CASSLAQGGAWNTIYF. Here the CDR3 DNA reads TGTGCCAGCAGCCTGGCCCAGGGCGGGGCTTGGAACACCATATATTTT.

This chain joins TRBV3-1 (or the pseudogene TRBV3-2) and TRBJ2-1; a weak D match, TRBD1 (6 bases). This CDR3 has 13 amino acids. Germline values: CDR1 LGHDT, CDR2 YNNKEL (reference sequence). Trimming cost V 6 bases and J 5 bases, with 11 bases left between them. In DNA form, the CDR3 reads TGTGCCAGCAGGGGAACAGGGAACAATGAGCAGTTCTTC. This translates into CASRGTGNNEQFF.

Here the CDR3 DNA reads TGTGCCAGTAGGAGAGGACTAGGCGGTACGCAGTATTTT. Translation gives CASRRGLGGTQYF. The J gene is TRBJ2-3, the V gene TRBV19; 7 bases align to TRBD2. V was clipped by 6 bases and J by 8 bases; unmatched bases: 8. CDR3 length: 13 amino acids. Germline CDR1 reads LNHDA; CDR2 reads SQIVND (reference sequence).